This T cell receptor (beta chain) was sequenced in a study of cytomegalovirus exposure and HLA in healthy donors. CDR3 length: 13 amino acids. From germline, CDR1 is GTSNPN and CDR2 SVGIG (reference sequence). V was pared by 1 base and J by 4 bases, with 2 bases of the junction left unmatched. Study-level findings and limits: In an earlier analysis, about 87% or about 30%: the productive usage of most TCR beta V segments. In a later analysis, across HLA loci, associated TCR counts were highest for DRB1, lowest for HLA-C.

Primers included in the PCR were 60 Vbeta and 13 Jbeta primers. The data were produced by immunoSEQ multiplex PCR, yet TCRdb's version contains in-frame clones alone and is incomplete. The table shows 150,000 or so clones, with 70% to 80% occurring only once. Comments on this clone: Its antigen remains unknown.

The sample taken for sequencing was PBMCs. The V gene is TRBV30, the J gene TRBJ1-2, with 8 positions matching TRBD1. The sequence was obtained from a young man in good health and CMV-seropositive. This CDR3 is CAWSETGVYGYTF. The CDR3 DNA reads TGTGCCTGGAGTGAGACAGGGGTCTATGGCTACACCTTC.